This T cell receptor (beta chain) was observed in a study of shared clonotypes between healthy human individuals. Repertoires were generated with immunoSEQ multiplex PCR, while TCRdb's copy carries only in-frame clones and drops some. The sample comprises 500,000 to 550,000 clones, 95% to 96% of which are singletons, and under 0.065% rests with the top ten. The germline gives CDR1 SGHTA, CDR2 FQGTGA. CDR3 length equals 14 residues. Trimming cost V 2 bases and J 1 base, with 5 bases left between them. Remarks on this clone: Its antigen is not known.

Overall study results and limits: Roughly 4.6% of naive CD4 clonotypes were common to several donors. Among donors, the sharing of clonotypes was expected to be influenced by sequencing depth. Incomplete sequencing of sorted subsets was indicated by rarefaction despite large depth.

The gene calls are TRBV7-3 and TRBJ2-2; D not certain. The sequence was obtained from a woman between 25 and 40 years old in good health. The sequenced sample was naive CD4+ T cells sorted from blood. Subset noted: CD45RA+ positively selected. The CDR3 region is CASSLDRNTGELFF. In DNA, the CDR3 is TGTGCCAGCAGCTTAGATAGGAACACCGGGGAGCTGTTTTTT.